One sample yielded the 18 T cell receptor beta chains listed below, sequenced in a study of CD8 T cells in Susac syndrome. RNA was extracted with the RNeasy kit, and a quantity of roughly 0.5 to 1 ug was reverse transcribed using random hexamers. MiXCR, run by TCRdb on the immunoSEQ multiplex PCR reads, gives a single entry per CDR3 protein. Of 250,000 to 300,000 distinct CDR3 sequences listed, about 89% are singletons. Sequencing was performed on CD8+ T cells from PBMCs. The receptors derive from a human donor with multiple sclerosis.

This clonotype was detected only once. This chain connects TRBV9 to TRBJ2-7, with TRBD1 matching over 8 bases. This CDR3 has 13 amino acids. Looked up from germline, CDR1 is SGDLS and CDR2 is YYNGEE. With 3 bases clipped from V and 6 bases from J, the junction kept 5 bases outside the gene matches. CDR3: CASSADRVAEQYF. DNA for the CDR3: TGTGCCAGCAGCGCGGACAGGGTGGCCGAGCAGTACTTC.

The J gene is TRBJ2-1, the V gene TRBV7-3, with 9 positions matching TRBD1. Trimming cost V 2 bases and J 7 bases; bases outside gene matches: 3. CDR3 length: 14 amino acids. Germline V lookup: CDR1 SGHTA, CDR2 FQGTGA. The CDR3 bases are TGTGCCAGCAGCTTAGGGACAGGGATGAATGAGCAGTTCTTC. This translates into CASSLGTGMNEQFF.

The chain employs TRBV5-8 and TRBJ1-5, with D uncertain. This CDR3 comprises 13 residues. The V and J ends lost 0 bases and 7 bases respectively, with 8 bases between them. The germline gives CDR1 SGHTS, CDR2 YDEGEE. The CDR3 coding sequence is TGTGCCAGCAGCTTGGCTTCGGGGCAGCCCCAGCATTTT. Translating gives CASSLASGQPQHF.

The J gene is TRBJ2-3, the V gene TRBV6-1; 7 bases align to TRBD1. Trimming cost V 11 bases and J 6 bases; bases outside gene matches: 20. The CDR3 length is 16 residues. The germline V gene encodes CDR1 MNHNS and CDR2 SASEGT. CDR3 bases: TGTGCCGCCACAGACCTACAGGGGTTTGGTAGGGATACGCAGTATTTT. Its protein is CAATDLQGFGRDTQYF.

The chain carries TRBV19 and TRBJ2-3; D not resolved. The V gene's germline CDR1 is LNHDA and CDR2 SQIVND (reference sequence). V was clipped by 3 bases and J by 5 bases, with 9 bases between them. The CDR3 totals 13 residues. Written as DNA, the CDR3 is TGTGCCAGTAGTATGGCCTACCAAGATACGCAGTATTTT. Translation: CASSMAYQDTQYF.

This clonotype has only one observation. The gene calls are TRBV7-3 and TRBJ2-1; 13 nucleotides line up with TRBD2. V shed 1 base, J shed 3 bases, and the junction held 15 bases outside the gene matches. The CDR3 loop spans 21 amino acids. CDR1 and CDR2 (germline): SGHTA, FQGTGA. CDR3 nucleotides: TGTGCCAGCAGCTTAAGTCCTCCGGGACTAGCGGGAACATACGGCTACAATGAGCAGTTCTTC. Protein product: CASSLSPPGLAGTYGYNEQFF.

This rearrangement joins TRBV27 to TRBJ2-5; TRBD2 aligns across 9 bases. Germline trimming cut 1 base from V and 2 bases from J; bases unmatched to any gene: 5. The CDR3 totals 16 residues. Germline lookup yields CDR1 MNHEY and CDR2 SMNVEV (reference sequence). CDR3 loop: CASSLWGGGAQETQYF. As DNA, the CDR3 is TGTGCCAGCAGTTTATGGGGCGGGGGGGCGCAAGAGACCCAGTACTTC.

This rearrangement joins TRBV11-2 to TRBJ2-7; TRBD2 aligns across 12 bases. This CDR3 comprises 18 residues. Germline V CDR1 and CDR2: SGHAT, FQNNGV. J was trimmed by 5 bases and V by 5 bases; bases with no gene match: 16. CDR3: CASSPFGASGRAYNEQYF. CDR3 in DNA: TGTGCCAGCAGCCCATTTGGGGCTAGCGGGAGGGCCTACAACGAGCAGTACTTC. Drawing the rest from reference TRBV11-2 and TRBJ2-7, the complete variable domain is EAGVAQSPRYKIIEKRQSVAFWCNPISGHATLYWYQQILGQGPKLLIQFQNNGVVDDSQLPKDRFSAERLKGVDSTLKIQPAKLEDSAVYLCASSPFGASGRAYNEQYFGPGTRLTVT.

The chain combines TRBV29-1 with TRBJ2-1; 10 bases match TRBD2. The trim removed 7 bases at V and 5 bases at J, leaving 8 bases unmatched. CDR3 length: 14 amino acids. Germline CDR1 reads SQVTM; CDR2 reads ANQGSEA. CDR3 loop: CSELSGGADNEQFF. The CDR3 DNA sequence: TGCAGCGAATTGAGCGGGGGGGCCGACAATGAGCAGTTCTTC.

The chain couples TRBV19 to TRBJ2-1, with D perhaps matching TRBD2 (6 bases). The CDR3 loop spans 13 amino acids. Germline V gives CDR1 LNHDA, CDR2 SQIVND (reference sequence). V lost 5 bases and J lost 3, with 8 bases in between. The DNA for the CDR3 is TGTGCCAGTAGTGGGACTGGCTACAATGAGCAGTTCTTC. Its translation: CASSGTGYNEQFF.

This clonotype turned up a few times. V usage is TRBV6-2 or TRBV6-3 and J usage is TRBJ2-1; TRBD2 might be the D (6 bases). CDR1 is MNHEY, CDR2 SVGEGT, per germline. This CDR3 has 15 amino acids. V was cut by 8 bases and J by 4 bases, with 18 bases left in between. CDR3: CASSSGPPGYNEQFF. The CDR3 nucleotides read TGTGCCAGCTCAAGCGGGCCGCCGGGGTACAATGAGCAGTTCTTC.

The gene calls are TRBV29-1 and TRBJ2-2; 10 bases agree with TRBD2. With V trimmed by 6 bases and J by 5 bases, 3 bases remained unmatched. CDR1 and CDR2 from the germline V gene are SQVTM and ANQGSEA. This CDR3 contains 13 residues. The CDR3 region is CSVLAGATGELFF. DNA of the CDR3: TGCAGCGTGCTAGCGGGGGCTACCGGGGAGCTGTTTTTT.

The chain combines TRBV4-2 with TRBJ2-7; D may be TRBD2 (7 bases). This CDR3 contains 14 residues. V lost 6 bases to trimming and J lost 3 bases, with 15 bases between them. CDR1 LGHNA and CDR2 YNFKEQ come from the germline V gene. The CDR3 sequence is CASRRIGGDYEQYF. The CDR3 DNA reads TGTGCCAGCAGACGTATAGGGGGGGACTACGAGCAGTACTTC.

The rearrangement links TRBV5-5 to TRBJ2-3, with 7 bases lining up with TRBD2. Trimming took 3 bases from V and 1 from J; bases not matched to a gene: 5. Germline CDR1 SGHKS, CDR2 YYEKEE (reference sequence). This CDR3 comprises 15 residues. The CDR3 nucleotides are TGTGCCAGCAGCTCGTTGGGACTACGCACAGATACGCAGTATTTT. It is translated as CASSSLGLRTDTQYF.

The rearrangement links TRBV19 to TRBJ2-1; D gene uncertain. CDR1 is LNHDA, CDR2 SQIVND, per germline (reference sequence). This CDR3 is built from 15 residues. Trimming removed 7 bases from V and 0 bases from J, with 13 bases in between. CDR3 in DNA: TGTGCCAGTACTAAGAGCCACTTCTCCTACAATGAGCAGTTCTTC. Protein: CASTKSHFSYNEQFF.

The rearrangement joins TRBV7-2 to TRBJ2-7; unclear D gene. In germline, CDR1 is SGHTA, CDR2 FQGNSA. The CDR3 spans 13 residues. V lost 8 bases to trimming and J lost 6 bases, with 17 bases between them. For the CDR3, the DNA is TGTGCCAGCTCACACATTTTCCCCGGCGAGCAGTACTTC. It yields the protein CASSHIFPGEQYF.

This chain joins TRBV2 and TRBJ1-4; D might be TRBD1 (6 bases). This CDR3 has 15 amino acids. Germline V gene sequence: CDR1 SNHLY, CDR2 FYNNEI. Trimming removed 7 bases from V and 8 bases from J, with 20 bases in between. CDR3 sequence (DNA): TGTGCCAGCACCTTTACGGGGGGGGCTGGAGAAAAACTGTTTTTT. Protein sequence: CASTFTGGAGEKLFF.

The chain is built from TRBV7-6 and TRBJ2-3, with 13 nucleotides matching TRBD2. Per germline, CDR1 SGHVS and CDR2 FNYEAQ. After removal of 3 bases from V and 4 bases from J, the junction contained 10 bases not matched to a gene. This CDR3 is 18 amino acids long. CDR3 amino acids: CASSLTSGRPRPPDTQYF. The CDR3 DNA reads as TGTGCCAGCAGCTTGACTAGCGGGAGGCCCAGACCCCCAGATACGCAGTATTTT.